These 31 T cell receptor beta chains share one sample of origin, sequenced in a study of cytomegalovirus exposure and HLA in healthy donors. In the PCR, 60 Vbeta and 13 Jbeta primers were used. TCRdb's copy holds only in-frame clones and misses some; the assay was immunoSEQ multiplex PCR. The sample has fewer than 250,000 clones, around 76% seen once. Sequencing was carried out using PBMCs. The receptors here all came from a man aged 18 to 35 in good health and CMV-seronegative.

V and J are TRBV5-4 and TRBJ2-3, with 16 bases aligning to TRBD2. The V segment lost 4 bases and the J segment 3 bases; nucleotides outside the gene matches: 8. The CDR3 loop spans 18 amino acids. CDR1 and CDR2 from the germline V gene are SGHNT and YYREEE (reference sequence). The CDR3 nucleotides read TGTGCCAGCAGCGATCCGACGGGACTAGCGGGAGGGACAGATACGCAGTATTTT. Its protein product is CASSDPTGLAGGTDTQYF.

The chain couples TRBV29-1 to TRBJ1-4; D perhaps matches TRBD1 (5 bases). From germline, CDR1 is SQVTM and CDR2 ANQGSEA. Deletions cut 4 bases from V and 5 bases from J, with 17 bases between. The CDR3 covers 15 residues. CDR3 nucleotides: TGCAGCGTTGGAGGGACGGACTACGACAATGAAAAACTGTTTTTT. Protein: CSVGGTDYDNEKLFF.

This chain uses TRBV7-9 with TRBJ2-5, with 10 bases aligning to TRBD1. CDR1 is SEHNR, CDR2 FQNEAQ, per germline (reference sequence). The CDR3 consists of 15 residues. V was clipped by 7 bases and J by 5 bases; unmatched bases: 10. CDR3 protein: CASNFDRGRGETQYF. CDR3 in DNA: TGTGCCAGCAACTTCGACAGGGGGCGCGGGGAGACCCAGTACTTC.

The chain joins TRBV5-5 to TRBJ1-1; D is unclear. Germline CDR1 SGHKS, CDR2 YYEKEE (reference sequence). This CDR3 has 11 residues. Trimming removed 0 bases from V and 7 bases from J, with 4 bases in between. The DNA of the CDR3 is TGTGCCAGCAGCTTGGTATTTGAAGCTTTCTTT. Its translation: CASSLVFEAFF.

This sequence joins TRBV6-6 and TRBJ2-7, with D tentatively TRBD2 (5 bases). With 5 bases removed from V and 3 bases from J, the gap between germline ends came to 8 bases. The length of the CDR3 is 12 residues. The V gene's germline CDR1 is MNHNY and CDR2 SVGAGI (reference sequence). CDR3 protein: CASSPSGYEQYF. The CDR3 coding sequence is TGTGCCAGCAGTCCGAGCGGCTACGAGCAGTACTTC.

The rearrangement links TRBV2 to TRBJ1-3, with a tentative D call TRBD1 (6 bases). Per the germline V gene, CDR1 is SNHLY and CDR2 is FYNNEI. The CDR3 spans 14 residues. Trimming took off 6 bases at V and 0 bases at J, with 9 bases between the two ends. CDR3 residues: CASRMTGSGNTIYF. CDR3 DNA sequence: TGTGCCAGCAGGATGACAGGCTCTGGAAACACCATATATTTT.

The V and J genes are TRBV11-3 and TRBJ2-7, with D perhaps matching TRBD2 (6 bases). CDR3 length: 13 residues. The germline gives CDR1 SGHNT, CDR2 YENEEA. V dropped 9 bases and J dropped 0 bases, with 12 bases sitting between them. The CDR3 spells CASAGGSSYEQYF. CDR3 coding DNA: TGTGCCAGTGCCGGGGGAAGCTCCTACGAGCAGTACTTC. Full variable domain (outside the CDR3, taken from reference TRBV11-3 and TRBJ2-7): EAGVVQSPRYKIIEKKQPVAFWCNPISGHNTLYWYLQNLGQGPELLIRYENEEAVDDSQLPKDRFSAERLKGVDSTLKIQPAELGDSAVYLCASAGGSSYEQYFGPGTRLTVT.

This chain connects TRBV19 to TRBJ2-1; 7 positions match TRBD1. The CDR3 is made up of 14 amino acids. Germline V gives CDR1 LNHDA, CDR2 SQIVND (reference sequence). V lost 2 bases, J lost 10 bases, and 8 bases stayed unmatched. The CDR3 loop is CASSIRQGRSEQFF. CDR3 DNA: TGTGCCAGTAGTATACGACAGGGACGGAGCGAGCAGTTCTTC.

The V call is TRBV2, the J call TRBJ2-5; D gene unclear. The CDR3 consists of 12 residues. The V end was cut by 3 bases, the J end by 7 bases, with 9 bases between. Germline V gene data show CDR1 as SNHLY and CDR2 as FYNNEI. The CDR3 DNA follows: TGTGCCAGCAGTGATCTCTTTATGACCCAGTACTTC. Residues: CASSDLFMTQYF.

The chain employs TRBV4-1 and TRBJ2-7; TRBD2 agrees at 7 bases. The V gene's germline CDR1 is MGHRA and CDR2 YSYEKL. The CDR3 extends over 16 amino acids. After removal of 0 bases from V and 3 bases from J, the junction contained 8 bases not matched to a gene. This chain's CDR3 is CASSQDLGGDYYEQYF. The DNA for the CDR3 is TGCGCCAGCAGCCAAGATCTCGGCGGGGACTACTACGAGCAGTACTTC.

The chain's CDR3 is CASSYLPRDNPEAFF. In DNA form, the CDR3 reads TGTGCCAGCAGTTACCTTCCCCGGGACAACCCTGAAGCTTTCTTT. The rearrangement uses TRBV6-5 and TRBJ1-1; possibly TRBD1 for D (6 bases). The length of the CDR3 is 15 residues. CDR1 is MNHEY and CDR2 is SVGAGI in the germline V gene. The V end was cut by 2 bases, the J end by 6 bases, with 16 bases between.

This clone was observed a single time. The chain recombines TRBV4-1 with TRBJ2-7; 7 positions match TRBD1. V lost 0 bases and J lost 0; bases outside the gene matches: 5. This CDR3 region has 16 residues. The germline V gene encodes CDR1 MGHRA and CDR2 YSYEKL. The chain's CDR3 is CASSQDRTGRSYEQYF. The CDR3 nucleotides read TGCGCCAGCAGCCAAGATCGGACAGGCCGCTCCTACGAGCAGTACTTC.

Notes on this clone: No conserved phenylalanine or tryptophan is present at the end of the CDR3, so a read error is the likely explanation. This sequence joins TRBV28 and TRBJ1-5, with 11 bases identical to TRBD1. This CDR3 has 15 residues. CDR1 MDHEN and CDR2 SYDVKM come from the germline V gene. V dropped 2 bases and J dropped 5; count of bases not matched to a gene: 2. The CDR3 DNA is TGTGCCAGCAGTTTAGGGACAGGGGGGTATCAGCCCCAGCATTCT. Translating it yields CASSLGTGGYQPQHS.

The chain employs TRBV7-9 and TRBJ1-3; 9 positions agree with TRBD1. CDR1 SEHNR and CDR2 FQNEAQ come from the germline V gene (reference sequence). Trimming took 5 bases from V and 3 from J; bases not matched to a gene: 8. The CDR3 has 16 residues. The chain's CDR3 is CASSPDRGLVGNTIYF. CDR3 nucleotides: TGTGCCAGCAGCCCAGACAGGGGGTTGGTTGGAAACACCATATATTTT.

This chain connects TRBV27 to TRBJ2-1; D is ambiguous. The germline V gene encodes CDR1 MNHEY and CDR2 SMNVEV (reference sequence). V shed 7 bases and J shed 3 bases, with 4 bases lying between them. This CDR3 is 11 amino acids long. The CDR3 spells CASIRYNEQFF. The CDR3 nucleotides read TGTGCCAGCATCCGCTACAATGAGCAGTTCTTC.

The genes are TRBV28 and TRBJ1-6, with 8 bases fitting TRBD1. V dropped 5 bases and J dropped 4; count of bases not matched to a gene: 16. This CDR3 has 19 residues. CDR1 and CDR2 (germline): MDHEN, SYDVKM. The CDR3 protein is CASSGVNPGTGVYNSPLHF. Written as DNA, the CDR3 is TGTGCCAGCAGTGGAGTTAATCCTGGGACAGGAGTTTATAATTCACCCCTCCACTTT.

The V gene is TRBV11-2, the J gene TRBJ2-1, with 8 bases lining up with TRBD2. The CDR3 sequence is 15 residues long. Germline CDR1 is SGHAT and CDR2 is FQNNGV. The trim removed 4 bases at V and 3 bases at J, leaving 5 bases unmatched. CDR3 protein: CASSYSGGLYNEQFF. DNA for the CDR3: TGTGCCAGCAGCTACAGCGGGGGCCTCTACAATGAGCAGTTCTTC.

This clone was observed a few times. V usage is TRBV27 and J usage is TRBJ2-7, with 8 bases matching TRBD1. The germline V gene has CDR1 MNHEY and CDR2 SMNVEV (reference sequence). The CDR3 loop spans 13 amino acids. V was pared by 8 bases and J by 4 bases, with 7 bases of the junction left unmatched. CDR3: CASPDRAKYEQYF. The CDR3 DNA reads as TGTGCCAGCCCGGACAGGGCTAAATACGAGCAGTACTTC.

This clone was seen more than once but under ten times. Written as DNA, the CDR3 is TGTGCCAGCACCTGGACTAGCGGATCCTACAATGAGCAGTTCTTC. It encodes CASTWTSGSYNEQFF. The chain uses TRBV7-9 and TRBJ2-1; 10 bases align to TRBD2. The CDR3 extends over 15 amino acids. Losses at the gene ends were 7 bases for V and 1 base for J; bases not matched to a gene: 4. CDR1 SEHNR and CDR2 FQNEAQ come from the germline V gene (reference sequence).

V gene TRBV2 combines with J gene TRBJ1-5, with D perhaps matching TRBD1 (6 bases). The germline V and J ends were trimmed by 7 bases and 0 bases, with 10 bases remaining between them. The CDR3 length is 14 residues. CDR1 SNHLY and CDR2 FYNNEI come from the germline V gene. The CDR3, as DNA: TGTGCCAGCAAGGGGGAATATAGCAATCAGCCCCAGCATTTT. Translation: CASKGEYSNQPQHF.

The chain's CDR3 is CASSPLAGSQETQYF. In DNA form, the CDR3 reads TGTGCCAGCTCACCCTTAGCGGGGAGCCAAGAGACCCAGTACTTC. The V and J genes are TRBV18 and TRBJ2-5; 8 bases align to TRBD2. This CDR3 has 15 residues. Germline assignment: CDR1 KGHSH and CDR2 LQKENI. Trimming cost V 3 bases and J 1 base; bases outside gene matches: 4.

The chain is built from TRBV18 and TRBJ2-7; weak D call: TRBD2 (6 bases). The CDR3 sequence is 14 residues long. V lost 4 bases and J lost 2, with 12 bases in between. Germline assignment: CDR1 KGHSH and CDR2 LQKENI. This CDR3 reads CASSQDPGAYEQYF. The DNA of the CDR3 is TGTGCCAGCTCACAGGACCCGGGGGCCTACGAGCAGTACTTC.

The chain links TRBV5-1 to TRBJ2-3, with 15 bases aligning to TRBD2. This CDR3 comprises 18 residues. V trimming: 4 bases; J trimming: 0 bases; junction bases outside the gene matches: 6. CDR1 is SGHRS, CDR2 YFSETQ, per germline. CDR3 in amino acids: CASSPGTSGRLSTDTQYF. For the CDR3, the DNA is TGCGCCAGCAGCCCCGGGACTAGCGGGAGGCTAAGCACAGATACGCAGTATTTT.

This chain links TRBV5-4 with TRBJ2-7; the match to TRBD1 covers 7 bases. CDR3 length: 13 amino acids. Per the germline V gene, CDR1 is SGHNT and CDR2 is YYREEE (reference sequence). V was pared by 3 bases and J by 2 bases, with 2 bases of the junction left unmatched. The CDR3 reads CASSSGQTYEQYF. CDR3 coding DNA: TGTGCCAGCAGCTCGGGACAGACCTACGAGCAGTACTTC.

V and J are TRBV28 and TRBJ2-1, with no clear D. The germline CDR1 and CDR2 sequences are MDHEN and SYDVKM. CDR3 length equals 12 residues. Trimming removed 4 bases at V and 5 bases at J, with 6 bases between. The CDR3 region has the DNA TGTGCCAGCAGTTACACAAACAATGAGCAGTTCTTC. Protein product: CASSYTNNEQFF. Filled out from reference TRBV28 and TRBJ2-1, the complete variable domain reads DVKVTQSSRYLVKRTGEKVFLECVQDMDHENMFWYRQDPGLGLRLIYFSYDVKMKEKGDIPEGYSVSREKKERFSLILESASTNQTSMYLCASSYTNNEQFFGPGTRLTVL.

To note about this clone: Other DNA sequences in this specimen translate into the identical CDR3. V and J are TRBV27 and TRBJ2-2; no firm D call. Germline V gene lookup returns CDR1 MNHEY and CDR2 SMNVEV (reference sequence). The V gene lost 5 bases and the J gene lost 7 bases, with 17 bases spanning the gap. This CDR3 region has 15 residues. The CDR3 sequence: CASSPTPRFGGELFF. CDR3 nucleotide sequence: TGTGCCAGCAGTCCCACCCCTAGATTCGGCGGGGAGCTGTTTTTT.

The chain has TRBV19 and TRBJ2-1; 8 nucleotides agree with TRBD2. The germline V gene encodes CDR1 LNHDA and CDR2 SQIVND (reference sequence). V lost 5 bases, J lost 4 bases, and 4 bases stayed unmatched. The CDR3 runs 14 residues. DNA of the CDR3: TGTGCCAGTAGTTCTAGCGGGCTGTACAATGAGCAGTTCTTC. This encodes CASSSSGLYNEQFF. Full variable domain (outside the CDR3, taken from reference TRBV19 and TRBJ2-1): DGGITQSPKYLFRKEGQNVTLSCEQNLNHDAMYWYRQDPGQGLRLIYYSQIVNDFQKGDIAEGYSVSREKKESFPLTVTSAQKNPTAFYLCASSSSGLYNEQFFGPGTRLTVL.

The chain uses TRBV6-1 and TRBJ2-1; TRBD2 matches at 8 bases. The CDR3 has 13 residues. Trimming at V came to 7 bases and at J to 6 bases, leaving 5 bases not matched to a gene. Germline V lookup: CDR1 MNHNS, CDR2 SASEGT. CDR3 nucleotide sequence: TGTGCCAGCACCAGACTAGCGACCAATGAGCAGTTCTTC. Amino acid sequence: CASTRLATNEQFF.

V usage is TRBV6-4 and J usage is TRBJ2-1, with TRBD2 as a possible D gene (6 bases). Deletions cut 0 bases from V and 8 bases from J, with 8 bases between. The germline V gene has CDR1 MRHNA and CDR2 SNTAGT. The length of the CDR3 is 13 residues. CDR3: CASSDSGGYEQFF. CDR3 sequence (DNA): TGTGCCAGCAGTGACTCTGGGGGGTATGAGCAGTTCTTC.

The chain uses TRBV2 and TRBJ2-5; 10 nucleotides match TRBD2. The V segment lost 4 bases and the J segment 5 bases; nucleotides outside the gene matches: 7. Germline loops: CDR1 SNHLY, CDR2 FYNNEI. This CDR3 contains 15 residues. CDR3 protein: CASSAWLAGAETQYF. Here the CDR3 DNA reads TGTGCCAGCAGTGCGTGGCTAGCGGGAGCGGAGACCCAGTACTTC.

The CDR3 coding sequence is TGTGCCAGCAGCTTAGGGCTAGCGGGAGATGAGCAGTTCTTC. It encodes CASSLGLAGDEQFF. V gene TRBV7-2 combines with J gene TRBJ2-1; 10 nucleotides line up with TRBD2. Germline V gives CDR1 SGHTA, CDR2 FQGNSA. The J segment lost 8 bases and the V segment lost 1 base, leaving 2 bases of the junction unmatched. CDR3 size: 14 residues.